This passage covers 6 T cell receptor beta chains from one sample sequenced in a study of identical twins. One entry per CDR3 protein, called by TCRdb with MiXCR from the 5' RACE reads. The repertoire holds 400,000 to 550,000 distinct CDR3 sequences, with 22% as singletons. These data were also filed under a second study, of T cells expressing NK-cell markers.

The sample was CD4+ T cells sorted from blood. These receptors originate from a woman aged 18-35 years in good health.

V gene TRBV4-3 combines with J gene TRBJ1-4; D is ambiguous. Trimming removed 0 bases at V and 0 bases at J, with 5 bases between. CDR1 and CDR2 from the germline V gene are LGHNA and YSLEER. CDR3 size: 15 residues. CDR3 DNA sequence: TGCGCCAGCAGCCAAGATTGGGCAACTAATGAAAAACTGTTTTTT. Its translation is CASSQDWATNEKLFF.

Only a few counts were recorded for this clonotype. This chain connects TRBV20-1 to TRBJ1-5; 7 positions match TRBD1. Germline values: CDR1 DFQATT, CDR2 SNEGSKA (reference sequence). The junction had 8 bases not matched to a gene; V was cut back by 4 bases and J by 2 bases. The CDR3 is 15 amino acids. The CDR3 region is CSAKIRQGRNQPQHF. The DNA for the CDR3 is TGCAGTGCTAAGATCCGACAGGGTCGCAATCAGCCCCAGCATTTT.

The V gene is TRBV12-5, the J gene TRBJ2-4, with TRBD1 as a possible D gene (6 bases). V was trimmed by 4 bases and J by 8 bases, leaving 12 bases between them. This CDR3 region has 13 residues. The germline gives CDR1 LGHNT, CDR2 FRNRAP. This CDR3 reads CASGYDRTDIQYF. CDR3 bases: TGTGCTAGTGGTTACGACAGGACGGACATTCAGTACTTC.

This clonotype was found a few times. The chain couples TRBV5-5 to TRBJ2-7, with TRBD1 identical over 8 bases. Germline V CDR1 and CDR2: SGHKS, YYEKEE (reference sequence). The J segment lost 3 bases and the V segment lost 4 bases, leaving 6 bases of the junction unmatched. The CDR3 covers 14 residues. The CDR3, as DNA: TGTGCCAGCAGCCCTGGGGACAGGATCTACGAGCAGTACTTC. It is translated as CASSPGDRIYEQYF. The variable domain in full, with the rest retrieved from reference TRBV5-5 and TRBJ2-7, is DAGVTQSPTHLIKTRGQQVTLRCSPISGHKSVSWYQQVLGQGPQFIFQYYEKEERGRGNFPDRFSARQFPNYSSELNVNALLLGDSALYLCASSPGDRIYEQYFGPGTRLTVT.

The sample holds many counts of this clonotype. The CDR3 DNA reads as TGCAGTGCTAGAATAGACAGCCTTAATTCACCCCTCCACTTT. This codes for CSARIDSLNSPLHF. The chain carries TRBV20-1 and TRBJ1-6, with D maybe TRBD1 (5 bases). Germline V gives CDR1 DFQATT, CDR2 SNEGSKA (reference sequence). This CDR3 has 14 residues. Trimming shortened V by 2 bases and J by 6 bases, and 11 bases separated the two germline ends.

The chain couples TRBV20-1 to TRBJ2-1, with 10 bases aligning to TRBD2. CDR1 DFQATT and CDR2 SNEGSKA come from the germline V gene (reference sequence). V was clipped by 6 bases and J by 4 bases; unmatched bases: 12. The CDR3 consists of 16 residues. CDR3 sequence (DNA): TGCAGTGCGCTGACCTGGGCTAGCGGGGGATACAATGAGCAGTTCTTC. The encoded protein is CSALTWASGGYNEQFF.